This TCR beta chain was recorded in a study of siplizumab effects on memory and regulatory T cells. From germline, CDR1 is SGHRS and CDR2 YFSETQ. With V trimmed by 6 bases and J by 3 bases, 9 bases remained unmatched. CDR3 length equals 15 residues. Assay used: immunoSEQ multiplex PCR; TCRdb lists only in-frame clones, some missing. This sample has under 140,000 clones, with over 85% found just once. The receptor was derived from a human donor in good health. The chain couples TRBV5-1 to TRBJ2-3; TRBD1 agrees at 8 bases. The sequenced sample consisted of CD4+ T cells sorted from blood. The CDR3 sequence: CASNQRYRGTDTQYF. The CDR3 coding sequence is TGCGCCAGCAACCAAAGGTACAGGGGGACAGATACGCAGTATTTT.